Below, one TCR beta chain is given with its context. Its antigen is undetermined. The sample comes from a study of T-cell reconstitution after alpha-beta-depleted transplantation in children. Findings and caveats of the study: The study reportedly traced alpha-beta T cells about two months after transplant to several hundred expanded graft clones. At day 60, the high TCRbeta diversity found in some patients originated from recipient T cells and thymic progenitors that had survived. T-cell counts and diversity at one year post-transplant came mainly from newly produced T cells.

Unique molecular identifiers were built into the TCRbeta library. TCRdb re-called the PCR reads with MiXCR, one entry per CDR3 protein. The sample carries about 110,000 distinct CDR3 sequences, 10% recorded once. J was trimmed by 7 bases and V by 1 base; bases with no gene match: 10. The germline CDR1 and CDR2 sequences are SEHNR and FQNEAQ (reference sequence). The CDR3 has 16 amino acids. This clonotype originated in a boy aged 2 to 10 with acute lymphoblastic leukemia, due to receive a stem cell transplant. V is TRBV7-9 and J is TRBJ1-2; 9 nucleotides align to TRBD1. The specimen comprised PBMCs, sampled before TCRalphabeta/CD19-depleted stem cell transplant. This chain's CDR3 is CASSLEEGQGMRGYTF. The DNA of the CDR3 is TGTGCCAGCAGCTTAGAGGAGGGACAGGGAATGCGTGGCTACACCTTC. Together with reference TRBV7-9 and TRBJ1-2, the CDR3 gives the full variable domain: DTGVSQNPRHKITKRGQNVTFRCDPISEHNRLYWYRQTLGQGPEFLTYFQNEAQLEKSRLLSDRFSAERPKGSFSTLEIQRTEQGDSAMYLCASSLEEGQGMRGYTFGSGTRLTVV.